This T cell receptor beta chain was recorded in a study of control samples from healthy donors and cancer patients. The ends were cut back, 8 bases at V and 4 bases at J, with 18 bases in the middle. The CDR3 runs 15 residues. In germline, CDR1 is LNHDA, CDR2 SQIVND (reference sequence). This table comes from immunoSEQ multiplex PCR, and its TCRdb copy is limited to in-frame clones, with some not included. Of 200,000 to 250,000 clones detected, about 95% appear once; the ten largest clones hold 1.5%. Source material: blood. The J gene is TRBJ1-3, the V gene TRBV19; D remains unclear. The clonotype comes from a man aged 50 or older in good health. CDR3 sequence: CASATPTAEGNTIYF. CDR3 coding DNA: TGTGCCAGTGCTACCCCTACGGCGGAGGGAAACACCATATATTTT.